This T cell receptor (beta chain) was found in a study of post-analysis software for immune sequencing data. This clonotype has ten or more counts. Its antigen is unidentified. Deletions cut 6 bases from V and 0 bases from J, with 18 bases between. CDR1 and CDR2 (germline): SQVTM, ANQGSEA. This CDR3 has 16 residues. The TCR beta cDNA libraries carried unique molecular identifiers. Hundreds of thousands of cDNA molecules came from around 1 to 9.1 million T cells. TCRdb re-derived calls from the PCR reads in MiXCR, one entry per CDR3 protein. The sample contains hundreds of thousands of distinct CDR3 sequences, roughly 29% of which appear only once. Study-wide points: There was significantly lower normalized Chao1 diversity in multiple sclerosis patients than in controls. The study found TRBV5-6, TRBV5-1 and TRBV20-1 among five or six TRBV segments more frequent in patients than controls. Co-batched samples clustered tightly together by F measure.

The chain uses TRBV29-1 and TRBJ2-1; D is perhaps TRBD2 (6 bases). The sequencing input was blood. This TCR was recovered from a girl aged 5-17 years with multiple sclerosis. CDR3: CSVPRGSGSSYNEQFF. As DNA, the CDR3 is TGCAGCGTACCTCGGGGTAGCGGTAGCTCCTACAATGAGCAGTTCTTC.